Shown below are 12 T cell receptor beta chains from a single sample sequenced in a study of blood T cell repertoires in COVID-19. TCRdb keeps only in-frame clones here, not all; method: immunoSEQ multiplex PCR. Of 55,000 to 70,000 clones detected, about 88% appear once; the ten largest clones hold 1%. The specimen sequenced was peripheral blood. The receptor set was obtained from a man between 65 and 85 years old with acute or convalescent COVID-19.

The rearrangement uses TRBV11-1 and TRBJ2-7; D perhaps matches TRBD1 (5 bases). Germline values: CDR1 SGHAT, CDR2 FQDESV (reference sequence). V lost 1 base and J lost 5, with 15 bases in between. The CDR3 runs 15 residues. The CDR3 here is CASSLEGFRAHEQYF. The DNA for the CDR3 is TGTGCCAGCAGCTTAGAGGGGTTCAGGGCCCACGAGCAGTACTTC.

This chain uses TRBV5-4 with TRBJ2-1; 8 bases map to TRBD2. Germline V lookup: CDR1 SGHNT, CDR2 YYREEE (reference sequence). This CDR3 comprises 15 residues. With 0 bases clipped from V and 10 bases from J, the junction kept 9 bases outside the gene matches. This CDR3 is CASSLGSGGAVEQFF. In DNA, the CDR3 is TGTGCCAGCAGCTTGGGCAGCGGGGGAGCAGTCGAGCAGTTCTTC.

The rearrangement joins TRBV5-1 to TRBJ2-7; 9 nucleotides line up with TRBD2. Trimming cost V 7 bases and J 0 bases; bases outside gene matches: 5. The CDR3 covers 14 residues. Germline CDR1 SGHRS, CDR2 YFSETQ. CDR3 bases: TGCGCCAGCGCGAGACTAGCGGACTCCTACGAGCAGTACTTC. This gives the protein CASARLADSYEQYF.

The chain couples TRBV18 to TRBJ2-1; D is perhaps TRBD1 (6 bases). The CDR3 runs 13 residues. Germline V gene data show CDR1 as KGHSH and CDR2 as LQKENI. V lost 1 base and J 8 bases, leaving 9 bases between the germline ends. CDR3 loop: CASSPLGTHEQFF. The CDR3 nucleotides read TGTGCCAGCTCACCACTAGGGACACATGAGCAGTTCTTC.

This chain joins TRBV4-2 and TRBJ1-6; D is ambiguous. CDR1 is LGHNA, CDR2 YNFKEQ, per germline. Trimming removed 0 bases at V and 10 bases at J, with 22 bases between. The CDR3 totals 18 residues. CDR3 DNA sequence: TGTGCCAGCAGCCAAGAGGTCCGGCATTTACGGGTTGGATCACCCCTCCACTTT. Its translation: CASSQEVRHLRVGSPLHF.

The V call is TRBV7-8, the J call TRBJ2-1; no clear D gene. V was clipped by 5 bases and J by 6 bases, with 23 bases between them. CDR1 is SGHVS, CDR2 FQNEAQ, per germline. This CDR3 comprises 17 residues. This CDR3 is CASSLMGLTVRINEQFF. The CDR3 DNA reads as TGTGCCAGCAGCCTGATGGGTTTAACAGTTAGAATCAATGAGCAGTTCTTC.

This chain links TRBV5-6 with TRBJ2-7; 12 nucleotides line up with TRBD2. The V gene's germline CDR1 is SGHDT and CDR2 YYEEEE. CDR3 length: 15 residues. V lost 4 bases and J lost 6; bases outside the gene matches: 8. This CDR3 is CASSRKGLAGSEQYF. In DNA, the CDR3 is TGTGCCAGCAGCCGAAAGGGACTAGCGGGCAGCGAGCAGTACTTC.

This clone was observed a single time. The chain recombines TRBV25-1 with TRBJ1-1, with TRBD1 matching 8 bases. Germline trimming cut 4 bases from V and 10 bases from J; bases unmatched to any gene: 5. The CDR3 is 12 residues long. Germline CDR1 MGHDK, CDR2 SYGVNS. The CDR3 protein is CASSGGTGGAFF. The CDR3 region has the DNA TGTGCCAGCAGTGGAGGGACAGGCGGAGCTTTCTTT.

This clone has more than one count but fewer than ten. The chain employs TRBV3-1 (or the pseudogene TRBV3-2) and TRBJ2-7; D is perhaps TRBD2 (7 bases). This CDR3 spans 16 amino acids. Germline loops: CDR1 LGHDT, CDR2 YNNKEL (reference sequence). The V end lost 7 bases, the J end lost 2 bases, and 21 bases lay between the germline ends. CDR3 loop: CASTGASAGAAYEQYF. CDR3 in DNA: TGTGCCAGCACCGGGGCAAGCGCGGGGGCGGCCTACGAGCAGTACTTC.

The CDR3 region is CASGRGGYNEQFF. CDR3 DNA sequence: TGTGCCAGCGGTCGCGGGGGTTACAATGAGCAGTTCTTC. The V and J genes are TRBV6-5 and TRBJ2-1; 7 positions match TRBD2. The CDR3 runs to 13 residues. Trimming took 8 bases from V and 4 from J; bases not matched to a gene: 5. Germline V CDR1 and CDR2: MNHEY, SVGAGI.

V and J are TRBV19 and TRBJ1-2; no clear D. The length of the CDR3 is 12 residues. Trimming pared 5 bases from V and 8 bases from J, leaving 12 bases between. CDR1 and CDR2 from the germline V gene are LNHDA and SQIVND (reference sequence). CDR3 bases: TGTGCCAGTAGTTACCTTCCACTCGGCTACACCTTC. Residues: CASSYLPLGYTF.

This rearrangement joins TRBV28 to TRBJ1-5; 10 bases fit TRBD1. CDR3 length: 14 amino acids. Germline V gene sequence: CDR1 MDHEN, CDR2 SYDVKM. With V trimmed by 7 bases and J by 7 bases, 7 bases remained unmatched. The CDR3: CASIRQGARQPQHF. The CDR3 DNA sequence: TGTGCCAGCATAAGACAGGGGGCGCGGCAGCCCCAGCATTTT.